Below, 18 T cell receptor beta chains from the same sample are listed, as sequenced in a study of OX40 agonist ivuxolimab in advanced cancers. The repertoire was sequenced with immunoSEQ multiplex PCR; TCRdb's copy has only in-frame clones and lacks some. This table has about 80,000 clones, about 93% appearing once. Sequencing used CD4+ or CD8+ T cells sorted from blood, obtained in a trial of the OX40 agonist ivuxolimab. Every receptor here comes from an adult with an advanced solid tumor such as melanoma, head and neck, liver or kidney cancer.

The chain recombines TRBV27 with TRBJ2-7, with a possible D match to TRBD1 (6 bases). CDR1 and CDR2 from the germline V gene are MNHEY and SMNVEV (reference sequence). Trimming pared 6 bases from V and 0 bases from J, leaving 9 bases between. The CDR3 is made up of 13 amino acids. CDR3 in DNA: TGTGCCAGCAGAAGGGGGAGCTCCTACGAGCAGTACTTC. It translates to CASRRGSSYEQYF.

The genes are TRBV5-1 and TRBJ2-7; 13 bases match TRBD2. Germline lookup yields CDR1 SGHRS and CDR2 YFSETQ. J was trimmed by 4 bases and V by 5 bases; bases with no gene match: 3. CDR3 length: 14 amino acids. The CDR3 loop reads CASRVGLAGYEQYF. DNA for the CDR3: TGCGCCAGCAGAGTGGGACTAGCGGGATACGAGCAGTACTTC.

The chain joins TRBV13 to TRBJ2-7; 7 positions agree with TRBD2. CDR1 is PRHDT and CDR2 is FYEKMQ in the germline V gene (reference sequence). V lost 0 bases, J lost 3 bases, and 2 bases stayed unmatched. The CDR3 runs 14 residues. The CDR3 reads CASSLGLADYEQYF. CDR3 in DNA: TGTGCCAGCAGCTTAGGCCTAGCGGACTACGAGCAGTACTTC.

The genes are TRBV6-4 and TRBJ2-2; TRBD2 aligns across 8 bases. Germline trimming cut 6 bases from V and 5 bases from J; bases unmatched to any gene: 8. This CDR3 region has 15 residues. CDR1 MRHNA and CDR2 SNTAGT come from the germline V gene. The CDR3 nucleotides are TGTGCCAGCAGCCCGGCTAGCGGGTCAACCGGGGAGCTGTTTTTT. Protein product: CASSPASGSTGELFF.

In this sample, this clone turned up a few times. V usage is TRBV7-3 and J usage is TRBJ1-2; D is uncertain. The CDR3 runs to 13 residues. Trimming removed 1 base from V and 4 bases from J, with 7 bases in between. Looked up from germline, CDR1 is SGHTA and CDR2 is FQGTGA. The CDR3 is CASSLSPFYGYTF. The CDR3 DNA follows: TGTGCCAGCAGCTTAAGTCCATTCTATGGCTACACCTTC.

This rearrangement joins TRBV7-6 to TRBJ2-7; no reliable D call. From germline, CDR1 is SGHVS and CDR2 FNYEAQ. Trimming left V 10 bases short and J 3 bases short, with 10 bases between. CDR3 length: 11 amino acids. CDR3 sequence (DNA): TGTGCCACCCCCTTGGACTACGAGCAGTACTTC. Protein: CATPLDYEQYF.

V gene TRBV4-2 combines with J gene TRBJ2-2; 9 positions match TRBD2. CDR3 length: 16 residues. Germline V lookup: CDR1 LGHNA, CDR2 YNFKEQ. V lost 1 base to trimming and J lost 6 bases; unmatched junction nucleotides: 6. In DNA, the CDR3 is TGTGCCAGCAGCCAAGTGAGCGGGGGGCTGTCCGGGGAGCTGTTTTTT. This gives the protein CASSQVSGGLSGELFF.

V is TRBV4-3 and J is TRBJ2-7, with TRBD2 matching over 7 bases. After removal of 4 bases from V and 4 bases from J, the junction contained 7 bases not matched to a gene. From germline, CDR1 is LGHNA and CDR2 YSLEER. The CDR3 covers 14 residues. CDR3 sequence: CASSPPVGGYEQYF. CDR3 nucleotides: TGCGCCAGCAGCCCACCGGTCGGGGGGTACGAGCAGTACTTC.

This clone showed up just once. The genes are TRBV4-2 and TRBJ2-5; tentative D call: TRBD1 (6 bases). V dropped 0 bases and J dropped 5 bases, with 13 bases sitting between them. Germline V gene lookup returns CDR1 LGHNA and CDR2 YNFKEQ. The CDR3 totals 15 residues. In DNA form, the CDR3 reads TGTGCCAGCAGCCAAGAACAGGGAGCGGTTGAGACCCAGTACTTC. Encoded protein: CASSQEQGAVETQYF.

The V call is TRBV9, the J call TRBJ2-5; D gene unclear. The CDR3 sequence is 13 residues long. Germline loops: CDR1 SGDLS, CDR2 YYNGEE. Trimming removed 3 bases from V and 4 bases from J, with 10 bases in between. The CDR3 sequence is CASSARRSETQYF. CDR3 nucleotide sequence: TGTGCCAGCAGCGCCCGACGCTCAGAGACCCAGTACTTC.

The chain has TRBV27 and TRBJ2-7; possible D gene TRBD1, 6 bases. This CDR3 is 15 amino acids long. Germline V gene data show CDR1 as MNHEY and CDR2 as SMNVEV (reference sequence). V lost 5 bases and J 2 bases, leaving 16 bases between the germline ends. CDR3 residues: CASSPQAQGPYEQYF. CDR3 coding DNA: TGTGCCAGCAGTCCTCAAGCACAGGGCCCCTACGAGCAGTACTTC.

The chain uses TRBV5-4 and TRBJ2-4; weak D call: TRBD1 (5 bases). Trimming stripped 2 bases from V and 9 bases from J, with 9 bases between. From germline, CDR1 is SGHNT and CDR2 YYREEE (reference sequence). The CDR3 spans 12 residues. The chain's CDR3 is CASSLGAGIQYF. The CDR3 DNA reads TGTGCCAGCAGCTTAGGGGCCGGCATTCAGTACTTC.

In its sample, this clone was seen once. J is TRBJ1-2 and V is TRBV10-3, with a weak D call TRBD1 (5 bases). CDR3 size: 15 residues. The germline V gene has CDR1 ENHRY and CDR2 SYGVKD. The germline V and J ends were trimmed by 7 bases and 2 bases, with 17 bases remaining between them. The DNA for the CDR3 is TGTGCCATCATGGGGGGAACGGGGAGGAACTATGGCTACACCTTC. Its protein is CAIMGGTGRNYGYTF.

V gene TRBV7-9 combines with J gene TRBJ2-2; no firm D call. The V gene's germline CDR1 is SEHNR and CDR2 FQNEAQ (reference sequence). V gave up 5 bases and J gave up 6 bases, with 16 bases separating them. The CDR3 sequence is 15 residues long. CDR3 in DNA: TGTGCCAGCAGCGCACCGCCCCCATTAGCCGGGGAGCTGTTTTTT. It specifies CASSAPPPLAGELFF.

The chain combines TRBV19 with TRBJ2-1; TRBD2 is a possible D gene (6 bases). The germline V gene encodes CDR1 LNHDA and CDR2 SQIVND (reference sequence). The CDR3 loop spans 13 amino acids. Trimming stripped 3 bases from V and 7 bases from J, with 10 bases between. CDR3 in amino acids: CASSMASVNEQFF. CDR3 sequence (DNA): TGTGCCAGTAGTATGGCTAGCGTAAATGAGCAGTTCTTC. Supplemented by reference TRBV19 and TRBJ2-1, the full variable domain reads DGGITQSPKYLFRKEGQNVTLSCEQNLNHDAMYWYRQDPGQGLRLIYYSQIVNDFQKGDIAEGYSVSREKKESFPLTVTSAQKNPTAFYLCASSMASVNEQFFGPGTRLTVL.

Comment on this clone: Other DNA sequences in this specimen translate into the identical CDR3. This chain links TRBV19 with TRBJ2-7; 8 bases align to TRBD2. The V gene's germline CDR1 is LNHDA and CDR2 SQIVND (reference sequence). The CDR3 has 14 amino acids. Germline trimming cut 5 bases from V and 4 bases from J; bases unmatched to any gene: 7. CDR3 DNA: TGTGCCAGTAGTGTCACTAGCGGACCGTACGAGCAGTACTTC. Translating gives CASSVTSGPYEQYF.

The chain joins TRBV27 to TRBJ1-2; TRBD1 aligns across 11 bases. Trimming cost V 2 bases and J 2 bases; bases outside gene matches: 16. CDR3 size: 20 residues. The germline CDR1 and CDR2 sequences are MNHEY and SMNVEV (reference sequence). The CDR3 DNA reads TGTGCCAGCAGTTTAATGATTTTAGGGACAGGGGGGTTTCAGAACTATGGCTACACCTTC. It codes for CASSLMILGTGGFQNYGYTF.

V is TRBV10-2 and J is TRBJ1-2; 7 bases are a match to TRBD1. The CDR3 loop spans 14 amino acids. Per the germline V gene, CDR1 is WSHSY and CDR2 is SAAADI. With 6 bases clipped from V and 5 bases from J, the junction kept 9 bases outside the gene matches. The CDR3 DNA reads TGCGCCAGCAGCCGGGACAGAACGGCGTATGGCTACACCTTC. Translating it yields CASSRDRTAYGYTF.